This passage covers 13 T cell receptor beta chains from one sample sequenced in a study of blood T cell repertoires in COVID-19. The data were produced by immunoSEQ multiplex PCR, yet TCRdb's version contains in-frame clones alone and is incomplete. The table records approximately 330,000 clones, 80% to 90% of them present only once. Sequencing used peripheral blood. The source of these receptors is a man aged 25 to 40 with COVID-19, enrolled during active disease.

The rearrangement joins TRBV29-1 to TRBJ2-1; TRBD1 might be the D (5 bases). The CDR3 is 10 residues long. Germline V gene data show CDR1 as SQVTM and CDR2 as ANQGSEA. Trimming left V 7 bases short and J 9 bases short, with 10 bases between. CDR3 amino acids: CSAQGGEQFF. The CDR3 nucleotides are TGCAGCGCTCAGGGCGGTGAGCAGTTCTTC.

This clone occurred a few times. V is TRBV7-3 and J is TRBJ1-2, with TRBD1 as a possible D gene (5 bases). This CDR3 region has 14 residues. Trimming cost V 5 bases and J 4 bases, with 14 bases left between them. Germline CDR1 is SGHTA and CDR2 is FQGTGA. This chain's CDR3 is CASSPGGSRYGYTF. For the CDR3, the DNA is TGTGCCAGCAGCCCCGGGGGGAGCCGCTATGGCTACACCTTC.

The rearrangement uses TRBV13 and TRBJ1-5; no clear D. The CDR3 contains 15 residues. The V end was cut by 5 bases, the J end by 2 bases, with 13 bases between. Germline V gene data show CDR1 as PRHDT and CDR2 as FYEKMQ (reference sequence). The CDR3 region is CASSVRGMGNQPQHF. CDR3 nucleotide sequence: TGTGCCAGCAGCGTAAGAGGTATGGGCAATCAGCCCCAGCATTTT.

This rearrangement joins TRBV11-3 to TRBJ2-5; TRBD2 matches 12 bases. This CDR3 spans 15 amino acids. CDR1 and CDR2 (germline): SGHNT, YENEEA. The V gene end was trimmed by 2 bases and the J gene end by 5 bases; junction bases not matched to a gene: 3. The CDR3 here is CASSLTSGGTETQYF. The CDR3, as DNA: TGTGCCAGCAGCTTAACTAGCGGGGGGACGGAGACCCAGTACTTC.

The chain combines TRBV7-3 with TRBJ1-1; no clear D gene. V lost 0 bases and J 6 bases, leaving 8 bases between the germline ends. The CDR3 is made up of 13 amino acids. Germline V lookup: CDR1 SGHTA, CDR2 FQGTGA. The CDR3 region has the DNA TGTGCCAGCAGCTTAACGGGAGGCCCTGAAGCTTTCTTT. This translates into CASSLTGGPEAFF.

The chain recombines TRBV25-1 with TRBJ2-7, with a tentative D call TRBD1 (6 bases). The CDR3 contains 12 residues. V lost 3 bases, J lost 3 bases, and 6 bases lay in between. The germline V gene encodes CDR1 MGHDK and CDR2 SYGVNS. The DNA for the CDR3 is TGTGCCAGCAGTGAGACAGGCTACGAGCAGTACTTC. It encodes CASSETGYEQYF.

There are a few counts of this clone. The chain combines TRBV27 with TRBJ2-7, with 13 bases aligning to TRBD2. The CDR3 covers 14 residues. The J segment lost 4 bases and the V segment lost 5 bases, leaving 2 bases of the junction unmatched. The germline CDR1 and CDR2 sequences are MNHEY and SMNVEV (reference sequence). The CDR3 is CASSRTSGSYEQYF. CDR3 DNA: TGTGCCAGCAGTCGGACTAGCGGGAGTTACGAGCAGTACTTC.

V is TRBV5-4 and J is TRBJ2-5; D ambiguous. Germline V gives CDR1 SGHNT, CDR2 YYREEE (reference sequence). This CDR3 is 12 amino acids long. Trimming pared 0 bases from V and 5 bases from J, leaving 5 bases between. The CDR3 DNA reads TGTGCCAGCAGCTTGGTCGCGGAGACCCAGTACTTC. Translated: CASSLVAETQYF.

V is TRBV28 and J is TRBJ1-1; the D gene is possibly TRBD1 (6 bases). CDR1 is MDHEN and CDR2 is SYDVKM in the germline V gene. The CDR3 has 12 residues. V was pared by 1 base and J by 7 bases, with 7 bases between. The CDR3 spells CASSLSQGEAFF. The CDR3 region has the DNA TGTGCCAGCAGTTTATCACAGGGTGAAGCTTTCTTT.

The chain combines TRBV30 with TRBJ2-7; maybe TRBD1 (6 bases). Germline V CDR1 and CDR2: GTSNPN, SVGIG (reference sequence). This CDR3 has 13 amino acids. V lost 1 base, J lost 7 bases, and 14 bases lay in between. As DNA, the CDR3 is TGTGCCTGGAGTGGGGCAGGGGCAGGAGAGCAGTACTTC. It codes for CAWSGAGAGEQYF.

This clone occurred once. The chain is built from TRBV6-1 and TRBJ1-6, with a weak D call TRBD1 (5 bases). The CDR3 length is 15 residues. V lost 2 bases to trimming and J lost 2 bases, with 7 bases between them. Germline loops: CDR1 MNHNS, CDR2 SASEGT. CDR3 loop: CASSERGTYNSPLHF. Here the CDR3 DNA reads TGTGCCAGCAGTGAAAGGGGCACCTATAATTCACCCCTCCACTTT.

The V and J genes are TRBV7-2 and TRBJ1-6; TRBD1 might be the D (6 bases). V dropped 4 bases and J dropped 6 bases, with 13 bases sitting between them. Germline CDR1 SGHTA, CDR2 FQGNSA. The CDR3 is made up of 15 amino acids. The CDR3 nucleotides read TGTGCCAGCAGCTCGCGGGGGGGCCTTAATTCACCCCTCCACTTT. Translated, it gives CASSSRGGLNSPLHF.

V gene TRBV4-1 combines with J gene TRBJ2-7, with 8 bases matching TRBD1. The CDR3 length is 15 residues. Germline V gives CDR1 MGHRA, CDR2 YSYEKL. The trim removed 6 bases at V and 1 base at J, leaving 8 bases unmatched. CDR3 protein: CASSLMTGASYEQYF. The CDR3 coding sequence is TGCGCCAGCAGTCTAATGACAGGGGCGTCCTACGAGCAGTACTTC.